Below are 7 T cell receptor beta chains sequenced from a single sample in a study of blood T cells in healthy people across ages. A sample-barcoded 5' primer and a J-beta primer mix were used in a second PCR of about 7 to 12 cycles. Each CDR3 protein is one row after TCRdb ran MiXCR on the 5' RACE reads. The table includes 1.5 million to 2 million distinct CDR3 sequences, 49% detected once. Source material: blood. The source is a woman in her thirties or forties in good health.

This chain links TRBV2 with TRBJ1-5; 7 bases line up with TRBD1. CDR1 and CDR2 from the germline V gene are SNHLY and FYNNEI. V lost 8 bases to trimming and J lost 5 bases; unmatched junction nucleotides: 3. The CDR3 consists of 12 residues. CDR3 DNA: TGTGCCAGCCAGGGACAGTATCAGCCCCAGCATTTT. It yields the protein CASQGQYQPQHF.

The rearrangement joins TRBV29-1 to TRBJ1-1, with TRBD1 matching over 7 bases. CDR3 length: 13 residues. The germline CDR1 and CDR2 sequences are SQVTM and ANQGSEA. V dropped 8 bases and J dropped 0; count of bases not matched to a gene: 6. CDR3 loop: CSIRTGLNTEAFF. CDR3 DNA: TGCAGCATCCGGACAGGCCTGAACACTGAAGCTTTCTTT.

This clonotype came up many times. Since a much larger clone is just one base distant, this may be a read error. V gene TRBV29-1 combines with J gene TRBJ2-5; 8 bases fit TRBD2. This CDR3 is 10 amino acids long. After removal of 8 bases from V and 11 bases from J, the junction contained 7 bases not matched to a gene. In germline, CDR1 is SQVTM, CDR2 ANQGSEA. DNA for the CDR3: TGCAGCTTTAGCGGGGCGGGGCAGTACTTC. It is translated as CSFSGAGQYF.

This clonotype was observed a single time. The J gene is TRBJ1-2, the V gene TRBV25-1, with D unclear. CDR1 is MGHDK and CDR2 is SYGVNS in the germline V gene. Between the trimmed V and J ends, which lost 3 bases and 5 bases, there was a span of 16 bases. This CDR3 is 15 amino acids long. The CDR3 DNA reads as TGTGCCAGCAGTGAGTCCGGCACGCCTGCGTATGGCTACACCTTC. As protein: CASSESGTPAYGYTF.

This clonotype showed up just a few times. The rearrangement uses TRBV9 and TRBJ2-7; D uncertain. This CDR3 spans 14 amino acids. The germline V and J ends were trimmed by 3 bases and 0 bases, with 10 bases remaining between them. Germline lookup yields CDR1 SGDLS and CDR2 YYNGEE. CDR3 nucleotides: TGTGCCAGCAGCGGTGGTAGGAGCTCCTACGAGCAGTACTTC. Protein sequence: CASSGGRSSYEQYF.

As DNA, the CDR3 is TGTGCCAGCAGCCTTCACAGGGACACCGGGGAGCTGTTTTTT. Amino acids: CASSLHRDTGELFF. The chain is built from TRBV7-2 and TRBJ2-2; a possible D gene is TRBD1 (6 bases). This CDR3 contains 14 residues. Germline V CDR1 and CDR2: SGHTA, FQGNSA. V shed 5 bases and J shed 3 bases, with 10 bases lying between them.

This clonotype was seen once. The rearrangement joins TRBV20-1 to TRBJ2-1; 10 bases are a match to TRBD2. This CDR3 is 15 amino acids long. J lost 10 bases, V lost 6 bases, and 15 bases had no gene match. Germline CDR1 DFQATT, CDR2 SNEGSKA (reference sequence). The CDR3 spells CSAISGGAILKEQFF. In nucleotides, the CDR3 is TGCAGTGCAATAAGCGGGGGGGCAATCTTGAAGGAGCAGTTCTTC.